This T cell receptor beta chain was identified during a study of identical twins. Germline V gives CDR1 LNHNV, CDR2 YYDKDF (reference sequence). The ends lost 5 bases at V and 2 bases at J; junction bases unmatched: 4. The CDR3 runs 14 residues. This clonotype was counted a few times. The target antigen is unknown. The study, taken as a whole, reports: Because invariant MAIT and iNKT cells could be present, zero-insertion analyses could be partly confounded. Insertions were reduced in abundant cord blood beta clonotypes but not in memory repertoires.

TCRdb fed the 5' RACE reads into MiXCR, producing one record per CDR3 protein. The sample consists of about 720,000 distinct CDR3 sequences, over 8.5% of them appearing once. The same sample was also studied in work on yellow fever vaccine responses in identical twins.

The sequence came from a woman between 18 and 29 years old in good health. The rearrangement links TRBV15 to TRBJ1-1; TRBD1 agrees at 8 bases. Sequenced material: PBMCs. The CDR3 bases are TGTGCCACCAGCGCTGGACAGGGAAACACTGAAGCTTTCTTT. This codes for CATSAGQGNTEAFF. Looking up the rest from reference TRBV15 and TRBJ1-1 gives the full variable domain: DAMVIQNPRYQVTQFGKPVTLSCSQTLNHNVMYWYQQKSSQAPKLLFHYYDKDFNNEADTPDNFQSRRPNTSFCFLDIRSPGLGDTAMYLCATSAGQGNTEAFFGQGTRLTVV.